This TCR beta chain was sequenced for a study of blood T cell repertoires in COVID-19. Study-level information: Sources were T cells, B-cell-depleted T cells, or PBMCs; the material itself was cDNA or gDNA.

Original handling: The assay estimated nucleated cells by amplifying reference gene primers. This table comes from immunoSEQ multiplex PCR, and its TCRdb copy is limited to in-frame clones, with some not included. The V and J calls and clone size are taken from that table; D and trimming were inferred from the DNA. The table has around 420,000 clones, roughly 87% seen once. V dropped 0 bases and J dropped 5; count of bases not matched to a gene: 6. The germline gives CDR1 KGHDR, CDR2 SFDVKD. The CDR3 is made up of 16 amino acids. Adults between about 18 and 89 years of age took part from 24 US areas. This sequence was found in a woman aged 40 to 50 with acute COVID-19. J is TRBJ2-5 and V is TRBV24-1; TRBD2 matches 9 bases. The sequenced sample consisted of PBMCs or T cells enriched from blood (not recorded which). The CDR3 loop is CATSDLGGGARETQYF. The CDR3 DNA reads as TGTGCCACCAGTGATTTGGGCGGGGGGGCACGGGAGACCCAGTACTTC.